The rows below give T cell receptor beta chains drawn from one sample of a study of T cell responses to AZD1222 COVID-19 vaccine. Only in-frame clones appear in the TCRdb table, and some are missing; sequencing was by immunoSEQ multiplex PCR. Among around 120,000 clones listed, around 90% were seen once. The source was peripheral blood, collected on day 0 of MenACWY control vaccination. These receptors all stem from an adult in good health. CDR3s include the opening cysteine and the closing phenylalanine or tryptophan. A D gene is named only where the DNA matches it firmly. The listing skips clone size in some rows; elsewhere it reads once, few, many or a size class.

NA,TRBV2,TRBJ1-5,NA,TGTGCCAGCAGTGGCTGGCTCAGCAATCAGCCCCAGCATTTT,CASSGWLSNQPQHF
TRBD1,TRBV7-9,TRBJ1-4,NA,TGTGCCAGCAGCGATAAACAGGGGTCTAATGAAAAACTGTTTTTT,CASSDKQGSNEKLFF
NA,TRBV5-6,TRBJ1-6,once,TGTGCCAGCAGCCCGCGAAAGATGTTCAACTCACCCCTCCACTTT,CASSPRKMFNSPLHF
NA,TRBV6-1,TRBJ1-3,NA,TGTGCCAGCAGTGAAGATATAGGGACCGGCTCTGGAAACACCATATATTTT,CASSEDIGTGSGNTIYF
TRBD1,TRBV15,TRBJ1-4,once,TGTGCCACCAGCAGGGACAGGGGACTTCCCCCTAATGAAAAACTGTTTTTT,CATSRDRGLPPNEKLFF
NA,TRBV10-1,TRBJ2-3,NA,TGCGCCAGCAGTGACCAGGACACAGATACGCAGTATTTT,CASSDQDTDTQYF
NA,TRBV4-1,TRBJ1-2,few,TGCGCCAGCAGCGGAGCAGCCCGCGCATTGGGCTATGGCTACACCTTC,CASSGAARALGYGYTF
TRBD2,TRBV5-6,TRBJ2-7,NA,TGTGCCAGCAGCTGGGGGACTAGCGGGAGTATGTCCTACGAGCAGTACTTC,CASSWGTSGSMSYEQYF
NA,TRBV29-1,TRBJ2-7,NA,TGCAGCGTTGAATCCAGCGGCTACGAGCAGTACTTC,CSVESSGYEQYF
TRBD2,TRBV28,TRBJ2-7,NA,TGTGCCAGCAGTGCGGGGGGTTACGAGCAGTACTTC,CASSAGGYEQYF
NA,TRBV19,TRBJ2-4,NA,TGTGCCAGCAGTACGGGTGGGACTTTAGCCAAAAACATTCAGTACTTC,CASSTGGTLAKNIQYF